This T cell receptor (beta chain) was recorded in a study of cytomegalovirus exposure and HLA in healthy donors (dated by TCRdb to the late 2010s). In the study overall: An earlier analysis of approximately 640 of the donors reported 250 to 350 Gb of sequence data and approximately 110 million unique TCR beta sequences from about 179 million T cells. An early release covering over 500 HLA-typed donors comprised roughly 300 gigabases of sequencing data and around 80 million unique TCR sequences. Of the 300 to 400 genotyped donors, over 65% fell in the genetic ancestry cluster associated with self-reported Caucasian donors. The study aimed to test whether cataloging public T cell receptors could reveal signatures of past pathogen exposure. The study profiled the T cell repertoires of some 610 subjects by immunosequencing and related them to cytomegalovirus serostatus. In addition to the first cohort of around 670 subjects, a separate validation cohort of some 120 different subjects was used. To predict cytomegalovirus infection status, the study brought together high-throughput TCR immunosequencing, statistical association of individual TCRs with disease status, and machine learning. To study patterns of TCR occurrence, a later analysis re-analyzed previously published TCR beta repertoires from 700 or so donors and added high-resolution HLA genotyping. The later analysis used no new phenotypic data to find candidate immune exposures, relying instead on TCR beta sequences and their occurrence across donors. In an earlier analysis of several hundred of the donors, high-throughput TCR beta sequencing was used to judge whether each TCR beta V gene segment behaved as functional or pseudogenic. Donor age, sex, ethnicity and CMV serostatus were collected together with the repertoire data. Genome-wide SNP genotypes for about 60% of the roughly 670 donors were used in a later genetic analysis, which treated that subset as a discovery cohort. All discovery cohort repertoires had been generated on a single sequencing platform. Class I and class II HLA loci were covered by the typing at four-digit resolution. Typing coverage varied by locus: about 620-630 donors for A, B, C, DRB1 and DQB1; 500 to 550 for DQA1; 606 for DPA1; more than 450 for DPB1. Because of strong linkage in the cohort, four to six DR-DQ haplotypes were treated as single units for association and clustering. Among about 400 genotyped donors of the cohort, an average of around 220,000 unique TCR beta nucleotide sequences was sequenced per donor, of which approximately 18% were non-productive.

Remarks on this clone: Its specific antigen is unknown. No base-level quality is on record; no much larger clone is a single base apart.

Receptors were amplified or captured by the immunoSEQ multiplex PCR assay. A mixture of 60 forward primers for TCR Vbeta segments and 13 reverse primers for TCR Jbeta segments was used in the multiplex PCR. The CDR3 region of rearranged TCR beta genes was amplified from genomic DNA with a multiplex PCR assay. Amplified TCR beta libraries were sequenced as 87-base-pair reads on the Illumina HiSeq System. Turning to the authors' computational methods: A later analysis counted 75 million to 100 million unique TCR beta chains across the 600 to 850 repertoires, and 9.5 million to 11 million of these chains were shared by at least two donors. Raw reads were error-corrected and collapsed into unique sequences with a nearest-neighbor algorithm that merged closely related sequences to remove PCR and sequencing errors. V, D and J gene segments were assigned by aligning CDR3 sequences to IMGT reference sequences. For a sequence to be retained, a match of at least six nucleotides was required to both a V gene segment and a J gene segment. A rearrangement was called productive if the CDR3 had no stop codons and remained in frame with V and J, and every other rearrangement was called non-productive. Following IMGT convention, CDR3 was defined as the stretch from the second conserved V-encoded cysteine to the conserved J-encoded phenylalanine. The earlier analysis of about 640 of the donors excluded any sequence lacking an unambiguous match to a single V gene segment. In an earlier analysis of some 590 of the donors, a V segment was called functional when productive rearrangements were above 56.7%, and segregating when the standard deviation between donors exceeded 5%. A statistical classification framework was built for diagnosing cytomegalovirus status from the catalog of TCR beta chain sequences. In a later analysis, TCR nucleotide sequences were compared against IMGT/GENE-DB human TR gene sequences so that V and J genes could be assigned. The TCRdist pipeline was used in a later analysis to assign CDR3 sequences and most-parsimonious VDJ recombination scenarios. In a later analysis, each TCR beta chain was defined by its CDR3 amino acid sequence together with its V-gene family, and reads lacking a unique V-gene family were excluded. To address suspected cross-contamination and a sequencing artifact, a later analysis removed a few hundred highly shared, low-generation-probability nucleotide sequences. For each public chain, a later analysis derived a clonal expansion index from normalized ranks of inferred template counts within each repertoire. Generation probabilities in a later analysis came from a VDJ recombination model fitted to out-of-frame rearrangements, and those results were checked against IGoR. A later analysis scored TCR-TCR, TCR-HLA and TCR-CMV co-occurrence with hypergeometric tests, applying a repertoire-size bias correction to TCR pairs. In a later analysis, false discovery rates were estimated by permuting HLA or CMV assignments 20 times. In a later analysis, co-occurring TCRs were grouped using DBSCAN, with TCRdist sequence similarity added in when clustering inside HLA-allele-positive subsets. Co-occurrence clustering excluded repertoires with fewer than 30,000 or more than 120,000 public chains, plus five with anomalous nucleotide sharing. What TCRdb holds here is the immuneACCESS table cut down to in-frame rearrangements. Part of the clones is not present; checked against another copy, under half of the missing clones reflect an unresolved V gene, and the others are unexplained. That table is the source of V, J and clone size, and D and trimming were worked out from the DNA. The sample contains roughly 70,000 clones, 74% of them found a single time. About an eighth of the sample rests with the top ten.

The cohort comprised several hundred healthy bone marrow donors. Cohort members were all nominally healthy when sampled, although unrecorded immune exposures were likely present. Of the approximately 670 cohort members, more than 250 had a positive CMV serostatus and just over 350 had a negative one, while no CMV serostatus was recorded for the donor. Every donor gave a peripheral blood sample, and the peripheral blood mononuclear cells from that sample were used for TCR beta sequencing. The Qiagen DNeasy Blood Extraction Kit was used to extract genomic DNA from the blood cell samples. The CDR3 runs 14 amino acids, cysteine and phenylalanine included. The read is trimmed to its CDR3 DNA, 42 bases read in frame from base 1. The V and J ends are trimmed by 0 bases and 5 bases, leaving 11 bases between them. CDR1 and CDR2 (SGDLS, YYNGEE) derive from the germline V gene. What the authors observed across the whole study: HLA typing was unavailable for some donors at each locus, so association tests used only the typed subset. Most TCR sequences were seen in very few donors, while some public TCRs were found in many individuals. A further reported finding was that TCR beta sequences accurately predicted the HLA-A and HLA-B alleles for most subjects in the first cohort. According to a later genetic analysis, donors in an Asian-associated ancestry cluster had fewer N-insertions in productive TCRs than the approximately 700-donor mean. A later analysis associated about 18,000 TCR beta sequences with specific HLA alleles at a false discovery rate of 0.05. In the study, 150 to 200 TCR beta chains were listed as associated with cytomegalovirus. Several of the top co-occurrence clusters appeared to be linked to parvovirus B19, influenza, CMV and Epstein-Barr virus, according to a later analysis. The classifier was reported to diagnose cytomegalovirus status with high specificity and sensitivity in both the original and validation cohorts. In a later genetic analysis, a missense DCLRE1C variant was associated with V-gene and J-gene trimming of TCR beta chains, and the association was replicated in an independent cohort. In vitro tests confirmed that a few of the cytomegalovirus-associated TCR beta chains recognize cytomegalovirus antigens. Because counts were too low, around 18 rarely observed V segments, including chromosome 9 orphons, were left out of the earlier analysis of 500 to 650 of the donors. A later analysis found that HLA-associated TCR beta chains were more clonally expanded and had lower generation probabilities than equally common non-associated chains. A group of highly shared sequence variants was considered likely to be a technical artifact of the sequencing pipeline. In a later analysis, TCR association rates were found to vary across HLA loci, with the most associated TCRs seen for DRB1 alleles and the fewest for HLA-C alleles. In a later analysis, most CMV-associated TCR beta chains were found to appear HLA-restricted, with HLA associations seemingly driven largely by CMV exposure. Correlated functional status among segregating V segments might reflect linkage disequilibrium, but an unknown experimental factor could not be ruled out. Some IMGT-functional V segments, including TRBV6-2 and TRBV6-3, could not be told apart with the 87-base-pair reads, so those segments were excluded. The authors suggested that the approach could potentially be extended to other disease states and immunological phenotypes. Assigning TCR associations to individual alleles was difficult when HLA alleles, especially DR and DQ, strongly co-occurred. The only immune exposure information available for the cohort was CMV serostatus. The cohort was sequenced for TCR beta chains only, and without alpha or paired-chain data the features that could be detected were limited. Broadly in line with IMGT annotations, most TCR beta V segments showed up in productive rearrangements about 87% or about 30% of the time in an earlier analysis of around 600 of the donors. The presence/absence analyses assumed that sequencing depth was roughly uniform across donors, and that assumption may not be true.

The V gene is TRBV9 and the J gene is TRBJ2-5; D gene: possibly TRBD2, on 6 matching bases. The TCR sequence derives from a human donor in good health. The sample taken for sequencing was PBMCs. Here the CDR3 is given as CASSVVGGVETQYF. The sequenced DNA: TGTGCCAGCAGCGTAGTCGGAGGGGTGGAGACCCAGTACTTC.